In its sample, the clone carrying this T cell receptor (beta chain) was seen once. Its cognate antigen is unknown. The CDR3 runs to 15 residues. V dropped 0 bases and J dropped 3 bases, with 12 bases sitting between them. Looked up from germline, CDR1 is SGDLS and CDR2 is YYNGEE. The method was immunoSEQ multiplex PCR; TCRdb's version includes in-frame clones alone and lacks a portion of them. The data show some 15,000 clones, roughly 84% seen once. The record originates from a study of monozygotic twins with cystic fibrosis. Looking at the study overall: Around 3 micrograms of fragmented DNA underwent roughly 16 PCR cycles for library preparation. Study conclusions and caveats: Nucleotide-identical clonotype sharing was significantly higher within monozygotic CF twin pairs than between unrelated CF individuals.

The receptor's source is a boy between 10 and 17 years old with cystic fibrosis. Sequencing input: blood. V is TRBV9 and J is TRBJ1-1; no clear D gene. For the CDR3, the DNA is TGTGCCAGCAGCGTAGGGGTAGGGCGAGACACTGAAGCTTTCTTT. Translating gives CASSVGVGRDTEAFF. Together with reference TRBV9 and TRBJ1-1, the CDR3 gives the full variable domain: DSGVTQTPKHLITATGQRVTLRCSPRSGDLSVYWYQQSLDQGLQFLIQYYNGEERAKGNILERFSAQQFPDLHSELNLSSLELGDSALYFCASSVGVGRDTEAFFGQGTRLTVV.